This T cell receptor (beta chain) was observed in a study of blood T cell repertoires in COVID-19. CDR1 MNHEY and CDR2 SVGEGT come from the germline V gene. CDR3 length: 14 amino acids. The V and J ends lost 5 bases and 8 bases, in that order; junction bases with no gene match: 8. Clones were read by immunoSEQ multiplex PCR, and TCRdb kept only the in-frame ones, dropping some. The table records around 88,000 clones, approximately 81% of them present only once. This TCR derives from a woman of 80 years or more with acute or convalescent COVID-19. Material: peripheral blood. This rearrangement joins TRBV6-2 or TRBV6-3 to TRBJ1-2, with TRBD1 matching 10 bases. The CDR3 DNA reads as TGTGCCAGCAGTGGGTCCGGGACAGGGGTCGGCTACACCTTC. Protein sequence: CASSGSGTGVGYTF.